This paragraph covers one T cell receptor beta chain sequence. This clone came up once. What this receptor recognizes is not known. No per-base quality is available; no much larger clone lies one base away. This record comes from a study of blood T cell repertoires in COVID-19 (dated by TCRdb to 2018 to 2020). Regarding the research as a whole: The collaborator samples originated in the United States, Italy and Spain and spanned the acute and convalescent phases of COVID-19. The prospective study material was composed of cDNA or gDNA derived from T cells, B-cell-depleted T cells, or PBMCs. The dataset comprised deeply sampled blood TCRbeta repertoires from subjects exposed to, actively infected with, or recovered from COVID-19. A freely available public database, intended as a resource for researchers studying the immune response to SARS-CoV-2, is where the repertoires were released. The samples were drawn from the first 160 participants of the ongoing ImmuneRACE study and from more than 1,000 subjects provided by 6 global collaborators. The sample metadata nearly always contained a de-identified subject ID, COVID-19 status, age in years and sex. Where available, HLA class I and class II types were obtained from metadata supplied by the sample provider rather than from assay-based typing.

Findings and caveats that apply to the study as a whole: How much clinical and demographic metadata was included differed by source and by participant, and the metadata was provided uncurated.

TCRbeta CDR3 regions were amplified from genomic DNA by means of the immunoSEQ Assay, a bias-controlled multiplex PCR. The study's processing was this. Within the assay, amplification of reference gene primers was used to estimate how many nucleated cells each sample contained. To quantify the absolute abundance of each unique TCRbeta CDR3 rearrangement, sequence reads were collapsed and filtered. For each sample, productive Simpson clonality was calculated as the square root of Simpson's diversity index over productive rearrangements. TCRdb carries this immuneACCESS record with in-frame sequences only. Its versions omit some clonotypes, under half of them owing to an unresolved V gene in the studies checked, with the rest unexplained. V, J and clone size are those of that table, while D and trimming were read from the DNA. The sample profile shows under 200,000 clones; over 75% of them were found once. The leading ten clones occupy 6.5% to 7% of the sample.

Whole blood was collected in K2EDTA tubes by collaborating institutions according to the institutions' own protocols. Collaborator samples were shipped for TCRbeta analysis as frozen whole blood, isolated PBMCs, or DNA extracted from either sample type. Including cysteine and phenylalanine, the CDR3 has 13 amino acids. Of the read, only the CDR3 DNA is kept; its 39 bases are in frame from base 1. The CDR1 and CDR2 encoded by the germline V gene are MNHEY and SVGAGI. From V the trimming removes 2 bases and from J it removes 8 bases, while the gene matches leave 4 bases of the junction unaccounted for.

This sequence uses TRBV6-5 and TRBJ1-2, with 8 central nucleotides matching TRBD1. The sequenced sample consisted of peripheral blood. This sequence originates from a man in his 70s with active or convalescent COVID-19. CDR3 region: CASSYGQGGGYTF. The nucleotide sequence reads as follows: TGTGCCAGCAGTTACGGACAGGGAGGCGGCTACACCTTC.